This passage covers 11 T cell receptor beta chains from one sample sequenced in a study of brain T cells in children with intractable seizures listed by TCRdb under 2021. The library was generated by the immunoSEQ multiplex PCR assay. In TCRdb, the immuneACCESS table is reduced to in-frame sequences with V and J assigned. These tables do not hold every clone; where another copy was compared, an unresolved V gene accounts for under half, and the others remain unexplained. The sample table holds approximately 330,000 clones, of which 85% to 95% were seen once. 5.7% of the sample is held by the ten biggest clonotypes. The time point label of this sample denotes: blood from clinic visit 5 months post-surgery; TSC patient then seizure free. Sequenced here: peripheral blood, sampled 4 to 5 months after surgery. The receptors stem from a boy younger than two with tuberous sclerosis and intractable seizures.

V usage is TRBV7-9 and J usage is TRBJ2-3; TRBD2 aligns across 12 bases. Germline V gives CDR1 SEHNR, CDR2 FQNEAQ (reference sequence). The CDR3 length is 15 residues. V shed 9 bases and J 5 bases; nucleotides not matched to a gene: 9. CDR3: CASTYGLAGKDTQYF. For the CDR3, the DNA is TGTGCCAGTACGTACGGACTAGCGGGGAAAGATACGCAGTATTTT.

The chain is built from TRBV7-9 and TRBJ2-7; 8 nucleotides match TRBD2. CDR1 is SEHNR and CDR2 is FQNEAQ in the germline V gene (reference sequence). The V gene end was trimmed by 5 bases and the J gene end by 3 bases; junction bases not matched to a gene: 3. The CDR3 covers 13 residues. The CDR3 nucleotides read TGTGCCAGCAGCCGTAGCGGGGACTACGAGCAGTACTTC. Translating gives CASSRSGDYEQYF.

The chain links TRBV3-1 (or the pseudogene TRBV3-2) to TRBJ2-1; 7 bases align to TRBD2. The CDR3 has 15 residues. Germline V gives CDR1 LGHDT, CDR2 YNNKEL (reference sequence). With V trimmed by 1 base and J by 2 bases, 2 bases remained unmatched. The CDR3: CASSQGLATYNEQFF. The CDR3 nucleotides read TGTGCCAGCAGCCAAGGACTAGCCACCTACAATGAGCAGTTCTTC.

Points on this clone: This sample includes further DNA sequences coding for the same CDR3. The gene calls are TRBV5-1 and TRBJ2-1; D not certain. The CDR3 is 12 residues long. Germline-derived CDR1 and CDR2 are SGHRS and YFSETQ. Trimming pared 0 bases from V and 7 bases from J, leaving 5 bases between. The CDR3 sequence: CASSLASNEQFF. CDR3 nucleotides: TGCGCCAGCAGCTTGGCGTCTAATGAGCAGTTCTTC.

CDR3 in amino acids: CASSPGTTEAFF. CDR3 nucleotides: TGTGCCAGTAGTCCAGGGACAACTGAAGCTTTCTTT. The V gene is TRBV19, the J gene TRBJ1-1; D possibly corresponds to TRBD1 (6 bases). The CDR3 is 12 amino acids. V gave up 5 bases and J gave up 5 bases, with 9 bases separating them. From germline, CDR1 is LNHDA and CDR2 SQIVND (reference sequence).

V usage is TRBV2 and J usage is TRBJ2-7, with D maybe TRBD2 (6 bases). V shed 8 bases and J shed 3 bases, with 8 bases lying between them. Germline V gene sequence: CDR1 SNHLY, CDR2 FYNNEI. There are 11 residues in the CDR3. CDR3 nucleotide sequence: TGTGCCAGCGACGGGGGCTACGAGCAGTACTTC. Protein product: CASDGGYEQYF.

The rearrangement links TRBV11-2 to TRBJ2-1; D gene uncertain. The CDR3 sequence is 16 residues long. Trimming cost V 4 bases and J 0 bases, with 13 bases left between them. The germline V gene has CDR1 SGHAT and CDR2 FQNNGV. CDR3 nucleotides: TGTGCCAGCAGCTCAACCACCCTAAGCTCCTACAATGAGCAGTTCTTC. This sequence encodes CASSSTTLSSYNEQFF.

The rearrangement joins TRBV5-1 to TRBJ2-5; D remains ambiguous. V lost 0 bases, J lost 6 bases, and 21 bases lay in between. Germline V gene sequence: CDR1 SGHRS, CDR2 YFSETQ. This CDR3 is 17 amino acids long. Here the CDR3 reads CASSLADRTLGQKTQYF. The CDR3 region has the DNA TGCGCCAGCAGCTTGGCAGACCGCACCCTGGGTCAAAAGACCCAGTACTTC.

The chain combines TRBV4-1 with TRBJ2-1; no clear D gene. The germline gives CDR1 MGHRA, CDR2 YSYEKL. Trimming removed 1 base from V and 5 bases from J, with 12 bases in between. There are 15 residues in the CDR3. In DNA, the CDR3 is TGCGCCAGCAGCCAAGGTATTGGCAGCCACAATGAGCAGTTCTTC. This sequence encodes CASSQGIGSHNEQFF.

Notes on this clone: The junction shows a germline mismatch at one end, possibly a read error. V is TRBV2 and J is TRBJ2-7; D could derive from TRBD1 or TRBD2 (5 bases each). Germline V lookup: CDR1 SNHLY, CDR2 FYNNEI. There are 11 residues in the CDR3. For the CDR3, the DNA is TGTGCCAGCAGAAAAGACGGGGCTGCGGACTTC. This gives the protein CASRKDGAADF.

J is TRBJ2-2 and V is TRBV5-1, with D perhaps matching TRBD1 or TRBD2 (5 bases each). Germline-derived CDR1 and CDR2 are SGHRS and YFSETQ. The CDR3 has 16 amino acids. Trimming shortened V by 0 bases and J by 1 base, and 10 bases separated the two germline ends. The CDR3 spells CASSLEPGRNTGELFF. CDR3 nucleotide sequence: TGCGCCAGCAGCTTGGAACCAGGGAGGAACACCGGGGAGCTGTTTTTT.